This T cell receptor (beta chain) was documented in a study of identical twins. TCRdb processed the 5' RACE reads anew with MiXCR; each CDR3 protein has one entry. The sample consists of 600,000 to 700,000 distinct CDR3 sequences, around 20% of them appearing once. Germline V CDR1 and CDR2: DFQATT, SNEGSKA (reference sequence). The V end was cut by 3 bases, the J end by 5 bases, with 8 bases between. This CDR3 is built from 11 residues. The sample holds a few counts of this clonotype. The sample was also linked to a second study, of T cells expressing NK-cell markers. That publication notes: Sorted CD3+CD56+NKG2C+, CD3+CD56+NKG2C- and CD3+CD56-NKG2C+ T cells supplied TCR beta repertoires. Eight donors were sequenced, of whom seven were HCMV-seropositive, while the remaining one was HCMV-seronegative. Dominant NKG2C+ clonotype frequencies of 1.0-7.0% of CD8+ T cells were measured in about 6 donors.

The sequenced sample consisted of PBMCs. This sequence joins TRBV20-1 and TRBJ2-7, with D uncertain. The sequence came from a woman aged 18-30 years in good health. The CDR3 reads CSASRPDEQYF. In DNA form, the CDR3 reads TGCAGTGCTAGTAGGCCGGACGAGCAGTACTTC.